This T cell receptor (beta chain) was profiled in a study of blood T cell repertoires in COVID-19. As for the study in general: COVID-19 samples collected from the United States, Italy and Spain covered acute and convalescent phases. T cells, B-cell-depleted T cells, or PBMCs provided the cDNA or gDNA that served as material.

In the authors' methods: Amplification from reference gene primers served as the basis for estimated nucleated cell counts. Assay used: immunoSEQ multiplex PCR; TCRdb lists only in-frame clones, some missing. V and J calls and clone size are as listed in that table; D and trimming were resolved from the DNA. The sample has roughly 35,000 clones; 93% are singletons. V shed 7 bases and J 4 bases; nucleotides not matched to a gene: 10. The CDR3 covers 16 residues. Germline V gene data show CDR1 as MDHEN and CDR2 as SYDVKM. This clonotype originated in a human donor in a cohort sampled during active COVID-19. Sequencing input: peripheral blood. The chain is built from TRBV28 and TRBJ2-2; 9 bases line up with TRBD1. The CDR3 DNA reads as TGTGCCAGCACAAAACCCGGGACAGGGATCACCGGGGAGCTGTTTTTT. This codes for CASTKPGTGITGELFF.